These T cell receptor beta chains were read from a single sample in a study of blood T cell repertoires in COVID-19. The data were produced by immunoSEQ multiplex PCR, yet TCRdb's version contains in-frame clones alone and is incomplete. The top ten clones hold roughly 1.8% of a sample with about 270,000 clones, roughly 90% of them seen once. Input material: PBMCs or T cells enriched from blood (not recorded which). The receptors originated from a woman in her fifties or sixties who had recovered from COVID-19. CDR3s include the opening cysteine and the closing phenylalanine or tryptophan. Fields, in order: V gene, CDR3 length, J gene, CDR3 protein.

>TRBV5-4|15|TRBJ2-3
CASSVSGGHLDTQYF
>TRBV2|15|TRBJ1-1
CASSGSTGKEAEAFF
>TRBV2|15|TRBJ1-4
CASTQGLWTGEKLFF
>TRBV2|11|TRBJ1-3
CASMQGNTIYF
>TRBV19|15|TRBJ1-3
CASSTDPAVGNTIYF
>TRBV28|11|TRBJ1-1
CASSLSRVAFF
>TRBV27|14|TRBJ2-7
CASSLPHQRDEQYF
>TRBV19|15|TRBJ1-1
CASSRIGTANTEAFF
>TRBV2|15|TRBJ1-1
CASSAQGFNGGEAFF
>TRBV7-3|14|TRBJ2-3
CASSPPGLRSTQYF
>TRBV19|16|TRBJ2-5
CASSIGPSGRGETQYF
>TRBV5-4|15|TRBJ1-1
CASSLETAGGTEAFF
>TRBV28|15|TRBJ1-3
CASGVGLNSGNTIYF
>TRBV24-1|12|TRBJ2-3
CATSDRADTQYF
>TRBV5-6|16|TRBJ1-3
CASSLVGRFTGNTIYF
>TRBV3-1/TRBV3-2|12|TRBJ2-1
CASSQLAGERFF
>TRBV20-1|13|TRBJ2-1
CSASPMLASEQFF
>TRBV7-2|14|TRBJ2-2
CASSLERGGGELFF
>TRBV9|16|TRBJ2-3
CASSFEGASDTDTQYF
>TRBV11-3|13|TRBJ1-1
CASSPQSNTEAFF
>TRBV10-3|16|TRBJ1-1
CAISVGAEQMNTEAFF
>TRBV9|14|TRBJ1-5
CASSVLGAGQPQHF
>TRBV5-1|14|TRBJ1-2
CASSYYPGGYGYTF
>TRBV6-5|12|TRBJ2-7
CASGDRGYEQYF
>TRBV7-3|14|TRBJ1-1
CASSLQGWGTEAFF
>TRBV6-1|15|TRBJ2-6
CASSEQGAGANVLTF
>TRBV5-8|15|TRBJ1-6
CASSLYQGGSSPLHF
>TRBV3-1/TRBV3-2|16|TRBJ2-3
CASSQPLAGGVDTQYF
>TRBV28|12|TRBJ1-2
CASTGKLQGYTF
>TRBV28|18|TRBJ2-2
CASSRTSGRPRDTGELFF
>TRBV6-5|12|TRBJ2-7
CASRPPAGEQYF
>TRBV5-1|14|TRBJ2-2
CASSTDHSTGELFF
>TRBV3-1/TRBV3-2|13|TRBJ1-2
CASSQARQIGYTF
>TRBV7-2|13|TRBJ2-4
CASSSVAKNIQYF
>TRBV5-1|16|TRBJ1-6
CASSLGQIEHNSPLHF
>TRBV4-2|15|TRBJ1-5
CASSQDRGRVQPQHF
>TRBV28|15|TRBJ1-1
CASTPGGSVNTEAFF
>TRBV5-1|15|TRBJ2-3
CASSLGTSGGDTQYF
>TRBV28|14|TRBJ2-7
CASTIGGSSYEQYF
>TRBV9|16|TRBJ1-4
CASSVAQGATNEKLFF
>TRBV6-2/TRBV6-3|17|TRBJ1-2
CASSYSTDNRPNYGYTF
>TRBV7-8|14|TRBJ1-3
CASNPRDSGNTIYF
>TRBV28|15|TRBJ2-7
CASSFRWRTTYEQYF
>TRBV5-1|14|TRBJ2-5
CASSLEGVGETQYF
>TRBV5-4|13|TRBJ1-6
CASSLQGDSPLHF
>TRBV25-1|12|TRBJ2-1
CASKGGPDEQFF
>TRBV5-5|16|TRBJ1-6
CASNTGWSPQNSPLHF
>TRBV3-1/TRBV3-2|15|TRBJ2-7
CASSGTSGGEYEQYF
>TRBV9|16|TRBJ2-5
CASSAAPGLATETQYF
>TRBV18|15|TRBJ1-4
CASSPPGRTNEKLFF
>TRBV19|12|TRBJ2-1
CASSILPGEQFF
>TRBV28|16|TRBJ1-3
CASSYRRDSSGNTIYF
>TRBV30|15|TRBJ1-2
CAWSVSSGMGDGYTF
>TRBV28|18|TRBJ1-5
CASSLLGGVRGSNQPQHF
>TRBV2|15|TRBJ2-7
CASSDPGTVVYEQYF
>TRBV7-3|14|TRBJ2-2
CASGPSGSIGELFF
>TRBV19|18|TRBJ1-5
CASSIGSGRHFSNQPQHF
>TRBV29-1|14|TRBJ1-1
CSVDKTLMNTEAFF
>TRBV5-1|15|TRBJ2-7
CASSLREGLRYEQYF
>TRBV7-3|14|TRBJ2-1
CASSLQGTGGEQFF